This T cell receptor beta chain was recorded in a study of T cell changes during pregnancy in multiple sclerosis. Sequencing was performed with immunoSEQ multiplex PCR; in TCRdb, only in-frame clones are kept and a portion is missing. The data show about 28,000 clones, about 83% seen once. This clonotype was sampled from a female donor with multiple sclerosis, enrolled in a pregnancy study. The sample was CD8+ T cells from peripheral blood mononuclear cells, taken after pregnancy.

In DNA, the CDR3 is TGTGCCAGCAGCTTATCCGTGGCGGGGGGACGCGATACGCAGTATTTT. The encoded protein is CASSLSVAGGRDTQYF. This sequence joins TRBV7-8 and TRBJ2-3; the match to TRBD2 covers 8 bases. The germline V gene encodes CDR1 SGHVS and CDR2 FQNEAQ. The CDR3 totals 16 residues. V lost 2 bases to trimming and J lost 6 bases; unmatched junction nucleotides: 10.